This section outlines one T cell receptor (beta chain) sequence together with its context. The entry originates in a study of blood T cell repertoires in COVID-19. Study information: Samples came from the United States, Italy and Spain, spanning acute and convalescent COVID-19.

Profiling relied on immunoSEQ multiplex PCR, and the TCRdb table lists in-frame clones only, not all of them. The profile shows a few hundred thousand clones, 75% to 90% of them singletons. The CDR3 totals 14 residues. CDR1 is MNHEY, CDR2 SVGEGT, per germline. The V end was cut by 1 base, the J end by 1 base, with 5 bases between. The sequenced sample was PBMCs or T cells enriched from blood (not recorded which). The TCR originated in a man aged 40-55 years who had recovered from COVID-19. The chain carries TRBV6-2 or TRBV6-3 and TRBJ1-5; D is unresolved. CDR3 amino acids: CASSYFVSNQPQHF. The CDR3 DNA is TGTGCCAGCAGTTACTTCGTGAGCAATCAGCCCCAGCATTTT.